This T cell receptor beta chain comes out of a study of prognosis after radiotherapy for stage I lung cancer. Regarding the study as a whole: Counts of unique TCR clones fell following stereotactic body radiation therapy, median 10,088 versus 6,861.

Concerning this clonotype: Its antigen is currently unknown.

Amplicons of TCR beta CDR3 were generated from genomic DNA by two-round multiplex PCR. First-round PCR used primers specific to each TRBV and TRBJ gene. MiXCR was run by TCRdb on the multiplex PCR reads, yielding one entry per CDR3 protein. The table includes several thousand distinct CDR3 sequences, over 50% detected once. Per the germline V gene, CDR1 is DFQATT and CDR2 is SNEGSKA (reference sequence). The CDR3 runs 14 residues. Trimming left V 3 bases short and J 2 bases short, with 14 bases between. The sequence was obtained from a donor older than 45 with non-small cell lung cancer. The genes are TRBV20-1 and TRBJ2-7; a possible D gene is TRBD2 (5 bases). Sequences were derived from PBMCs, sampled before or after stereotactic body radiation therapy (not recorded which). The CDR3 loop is CSASPGELAYEQYF. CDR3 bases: TGCAGTGCTAGCCCCGGGGAACTGGCCTACGAGCAGTACTTC.